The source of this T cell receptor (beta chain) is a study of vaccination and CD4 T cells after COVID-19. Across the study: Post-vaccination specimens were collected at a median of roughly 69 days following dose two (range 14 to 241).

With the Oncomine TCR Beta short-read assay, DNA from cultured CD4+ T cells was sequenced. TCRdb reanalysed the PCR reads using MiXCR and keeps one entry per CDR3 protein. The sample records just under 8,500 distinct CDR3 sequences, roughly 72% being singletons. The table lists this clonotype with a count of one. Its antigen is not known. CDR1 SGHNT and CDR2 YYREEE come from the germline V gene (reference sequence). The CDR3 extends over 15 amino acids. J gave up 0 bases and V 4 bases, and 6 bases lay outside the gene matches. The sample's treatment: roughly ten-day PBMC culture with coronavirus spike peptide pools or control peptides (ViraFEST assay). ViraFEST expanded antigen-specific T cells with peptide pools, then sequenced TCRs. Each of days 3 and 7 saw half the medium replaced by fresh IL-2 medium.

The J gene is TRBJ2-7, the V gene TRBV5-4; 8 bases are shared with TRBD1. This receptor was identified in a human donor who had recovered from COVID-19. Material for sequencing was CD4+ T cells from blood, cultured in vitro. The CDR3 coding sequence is TGTGCCAGCAGCCCGCGGACAGGGAGCTCCTACGAGCAGTACTTC. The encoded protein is CASSPRTGSSYEQYF.